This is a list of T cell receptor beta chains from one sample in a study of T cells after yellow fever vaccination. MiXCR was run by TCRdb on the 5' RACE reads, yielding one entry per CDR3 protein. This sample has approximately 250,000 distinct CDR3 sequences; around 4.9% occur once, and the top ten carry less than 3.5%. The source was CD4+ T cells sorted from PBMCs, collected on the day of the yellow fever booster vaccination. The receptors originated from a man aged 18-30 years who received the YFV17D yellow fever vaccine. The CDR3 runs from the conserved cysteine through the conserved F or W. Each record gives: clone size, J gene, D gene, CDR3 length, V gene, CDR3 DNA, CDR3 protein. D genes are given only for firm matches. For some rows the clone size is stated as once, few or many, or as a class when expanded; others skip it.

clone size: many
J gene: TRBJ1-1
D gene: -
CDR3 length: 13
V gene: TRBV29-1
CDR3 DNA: TGCAGCGGGTATAAGTTGATGAACACTGAAGCTTTCTTT
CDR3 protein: CSGYKLMNTEAFF

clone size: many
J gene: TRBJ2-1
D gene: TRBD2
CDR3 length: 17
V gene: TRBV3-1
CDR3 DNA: TGTGCCAGCAGCCTAAATCTAGCGGGGGCCTCCTACAATGAGCAGTTCTTC
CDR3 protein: CASSLNLAGASYNEQFF

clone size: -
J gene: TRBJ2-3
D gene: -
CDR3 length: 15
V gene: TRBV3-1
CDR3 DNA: TGTGCCAGCAGCCAGGGCGGGGGCACCACAGATACGCAGTATTTT
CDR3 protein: CASSQGGGTTDTQYF

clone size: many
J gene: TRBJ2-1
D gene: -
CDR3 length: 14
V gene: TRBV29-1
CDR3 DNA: TGCAGCGTTGATGGGGGGACCCCCTACAATGAGCAGTTCTTC
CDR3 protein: CSVDGGTPYNEQFF

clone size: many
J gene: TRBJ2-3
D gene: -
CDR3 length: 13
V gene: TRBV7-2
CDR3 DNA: TGTGCCAGCAGCCCACCCTCGGCTGATACGCAGTATTTT
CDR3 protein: CASSPPSADTQYF

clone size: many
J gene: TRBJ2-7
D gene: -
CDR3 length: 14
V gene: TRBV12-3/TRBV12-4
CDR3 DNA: TGTGCCAGCAGTTCGGGTCGGAGCTCCTACGAGCAGTACTTC
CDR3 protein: CASSSGRSSYEQYF

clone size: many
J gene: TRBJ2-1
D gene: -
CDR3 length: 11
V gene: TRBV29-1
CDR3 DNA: TGCAGCGTTGAGAGGTACAATGAGCAGTTCTTC
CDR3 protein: CSVERYNEQFF

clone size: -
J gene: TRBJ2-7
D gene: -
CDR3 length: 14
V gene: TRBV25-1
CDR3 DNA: TGTGCCAGCAGTGAAGTTCCAGGTAGAGGGGAGCAGTACTTC
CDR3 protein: CASSEVPGRGEQYF

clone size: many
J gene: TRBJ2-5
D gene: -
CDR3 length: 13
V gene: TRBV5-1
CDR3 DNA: TGCGCCAGCAGCTTGGTCCTGGGGGAGACCCAGTACTTC
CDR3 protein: CASSLVLGETQYF

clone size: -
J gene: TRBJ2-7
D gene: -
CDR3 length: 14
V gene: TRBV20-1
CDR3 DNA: TGCAGTGCTACAAAAGTACAGAGTCTTGGGGAGCAGTACTTC
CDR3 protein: CSATKVQSLGEQYF

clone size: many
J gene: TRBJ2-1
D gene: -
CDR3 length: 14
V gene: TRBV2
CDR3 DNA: TGTGCCAGCAGTGGAGGATACAGGGGGGGCGAGCAGTTCTTC
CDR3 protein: CASSGGYRGGEQFF

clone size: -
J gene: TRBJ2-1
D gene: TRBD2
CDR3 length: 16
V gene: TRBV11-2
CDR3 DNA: TGTGCCAGCAGGTTGAGTGGGACTAGCTCCTACAATGAGCAGTTCTTC
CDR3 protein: CASRLSGTSSYNEQFF

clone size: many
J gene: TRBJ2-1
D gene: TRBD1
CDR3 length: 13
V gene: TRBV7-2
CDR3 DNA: TGTGCCAGCAGCTTGGGACAGGGTCGCGCGCAGTTCTTC
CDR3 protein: CASSLGQGRAQFF

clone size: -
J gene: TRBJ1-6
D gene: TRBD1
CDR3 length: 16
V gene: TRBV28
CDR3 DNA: TGTGCCAGCAGTTATGCGGAAGACAGGGTGAATTCACCCCTCCACTTT
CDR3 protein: CASSYAEDRVNSPLHF

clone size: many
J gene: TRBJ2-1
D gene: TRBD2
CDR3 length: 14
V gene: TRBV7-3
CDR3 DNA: TGTGCCAGCAGCTTACTAGCGGCGAGCAATGAGCAGTTCTTC
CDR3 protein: CASSLLAASNEQFF

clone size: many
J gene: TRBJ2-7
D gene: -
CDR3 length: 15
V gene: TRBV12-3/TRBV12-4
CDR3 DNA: TGTGCCAGCAGTCCCCCCTGGGACGGATCCTACGAGCAGTACTTC
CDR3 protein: CASSPPWDGSYEQYF

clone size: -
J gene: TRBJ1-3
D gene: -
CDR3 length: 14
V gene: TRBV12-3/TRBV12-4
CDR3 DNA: TGTGCCAGTCTAGCGGGGGTCTCTGGAAACACCATATATTTT
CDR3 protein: CASLAGVSGNTIYF

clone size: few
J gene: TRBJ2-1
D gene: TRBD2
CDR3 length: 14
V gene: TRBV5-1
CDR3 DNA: TGCGCCAGCAGCCAGCTAGCGGGGGACAATGAGCAGTTCTTC
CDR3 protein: CASSQLAGDNEQFF

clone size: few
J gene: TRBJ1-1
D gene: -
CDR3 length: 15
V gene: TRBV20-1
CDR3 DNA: TGCAGTGCTAGAGTCCAGGACATTGGCCACACTGAAGCTTTCTTT
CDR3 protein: CSARVQDIGHTEAFF

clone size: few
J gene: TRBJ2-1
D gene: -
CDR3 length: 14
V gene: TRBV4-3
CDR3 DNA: TGCGCCAGCAGCCGCCGACAGGGAGGGAATGAGCAGTTCTTC
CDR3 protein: CASSRRQGGNEQFF

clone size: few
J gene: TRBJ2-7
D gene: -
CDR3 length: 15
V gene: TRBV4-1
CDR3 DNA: TGCGCCAGCAGCCAAGATCGGCAGGGCGTCTACGAGCAGTACTTC
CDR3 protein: CASSQDRQGVYEQYF

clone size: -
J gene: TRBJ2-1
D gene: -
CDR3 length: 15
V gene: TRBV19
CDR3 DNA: TGTGCCAGTAGTATCGGTCAGGGAACTACAATGACCAAGTTCTTC
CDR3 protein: CASSIGQGTTMTKFF

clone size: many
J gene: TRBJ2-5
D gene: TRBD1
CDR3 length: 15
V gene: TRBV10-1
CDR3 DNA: TGCGCCAGCAGTCCAGAACAGGGGGCGCGGGAGACCCAGTACTTC
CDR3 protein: CASSPEQGARETQYF

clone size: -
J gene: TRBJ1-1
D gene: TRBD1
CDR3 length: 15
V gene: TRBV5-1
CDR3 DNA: TGCGCCAGCAGCTTGGAGGGGGCGCGTCACACTGAAGCTTTCTTT
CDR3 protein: CASSLEGARHTEAFF